A single sample gave rise to the 27 T cell receptor beta chains below, sequenced in a study of cytomegalovirus exposure and HLA in healthy donors. Use of 60 Vbeta and 13 Jbeta primers characterized the PCR. Sequencing used immunoSEQ multiplex PCR; TCRdb keeps in-frame clones, though not all of them. The table includes about 42,000 clones, about 50% detected once. The sequenced sample was PBMCs. The receptor source for this set is a human donor in good health.

This clone has a handful of counts. The genes are TRBV4-3 and TRBJ1-1, with 8 bases matching TRBD1. V gave up 0 bases and J gave up 5 bases; unmatched junction bases: 8. Germline V lookup: CDR1 LGHNA, CDR2 YSLEER. The CDR3 is made up of 16 amino acids. The CDR3 protein is CASSQDAGTGGTEAFF. The CDR3 DNA follows: TGCGCCAGCAGCCAAGACGCCGGGACAGGTGGGACTGAAGCTTTCTTT.

The chain is built from TRBV6-5 and TRBJ1-3; D is perhaps TRBD1 (6 bases). Trimming left V 6 bases short and J 8 bases short, with 17 bases between. The CDR3 consists of 14 residues. Germline V CDR1 and CDR2: MNHEY, SVGAGI. CDR3 amino acids: CASRTGVISDTIYF. The CDR3 nucleotides are TGTGCCAGCAGGACAGGCGTTATAAGTGACACCATATATTTT.

The sample holds one count of this clone. The chain uses TRBV6-4 and TRBJ1-1, with D maybe TRBD1 (5 bases). CDR3 length equals 13 residues. V shed 4 bases and J shed 5 bases, with 11 bases lying between them. Germline V gene data show CDR1 as MRHNA and CDR2 as SNTAGT. This chain's CDR3 is CASSVSGGTEAFF. CDR3 DNA sequence: TGTGCCAGCAGTGTATCGGGGGGGACTGAAGCTTTCTTT.

The V call is TRBV9, the J call TRBJ2-7; a possible D gene is TRBD1 (5 bases). This CDR3 contains 12 residues. From germline, CDR1 is SGDLS and CDR2 YYNGEE. The V end lost 3 bases, the J end lost 6 bases, and 10 bases lay between the germline ends. This CDR3 is CASSGTRVEQYF. Here the CDR3 DNA reads TGTGCCAGCAGCGGTACCAGGGTCGAGCAGTACTTC.

V is TRBV7-9 and J is TRBJ1-1, with D hard to call. CDR3 length: 12 residues. V lost 5 bases and J lost 8, with 12 bases in between. Germline CDR1 SEHNR, CDR2 FQNEAQ (reference sequence). The CDR3 region is CASSLEDLEAFF. The CDR3 DNA is TGTGCCAGCAGCCTCGAGGACTTGGAAGCTTTCTTT. Full variable domain (missing parts from reference TRBV7-9 and TRBJ1-1): DTGVSQNPRHKITKRGQNVTFRCDPISEHNRLYWYRQTLGQGPEFLTYFQNEAQLEKSRLLSDRFSAERPKGSFSTLEIQRTEQGDSAMYLCASSLEDLEAFFGQGTRLTVV.

In this sample, this clone turned up a few times. The chain is built from TRBV7-8 and TRBJ1-1; unclear D gene. The V end was cut by 4 bases, the J end by 4 bases, with 10 bases between. CDR1 and CDR2 from the germline V gene are SGHVS and FQNEAQ. CDR3 length equals 13 residues. CDR3 nucleotides: TGTGCCAGCAGCTCTTCCCGTTCCACTGAAGCTTTCTTT. This encodes CASSSSRSTEAFF.

The chain employs TRBV30 and TRBJ2-7; possibly TRBD1 for D (6 bases). V was shortened by 2 bases and J by 3 bases, with 11 bases between the two germline ends. Germline CDR1 reads GTSNPN; CDR2 reads SVGIG (reference sequence). CDR3 length: 13 amino acids. The CDR3 nucleotides read TGTGCCTGGAGTATGGACAGTTACTACGAGCAGTACTTC. It encodes CAWSMDSYYEQYF.

In this sample, this clone turned up a few times. The V call is TRBV28, the J call TRBJ2-4, with D unresolved. CDR3 length: 13 amino acids. Germline V gene lookup returns CDR1 MDHEN and CDR2 SYDVKM. V dropped 3 bases and J dropped 3 bases, with 6 bases sitting between them. For the CDR3, the DNA is TGTGCCAGCAGTTTTGGAGTCAAAAACATTCAGTACTTC. Encoded protein: CASSFGVKNIQYF.

Comment on this clone: Other DNA variants within this sample encode the same CDR3. CDR3 residues: CASSQDRYNSPLHF. In DNA form, the CDR3 reads TGCGCCAGCAGCCAAGACAGATATAATTCACCCCTCCACTTT. The chain joins TRBV4-3 to TRBJ1-6; D remains unclear. The CDR3 runs 14 residues. The V and J ends lost 0 bases and 4 bases respectively, with 4 bases between them. Looked up from germline, CDR1 is LGHNA and CDR2 is YSLEER.

The chain is built from TRBV4-3 and TRBJ2-7, with a weak D call TRBD1 (5 bases). CDR1 and CDR2 (germline): LGHNA, YSLEER. V lost 2 bases and J lost 5, with 7 bases in between. The CDR3 has 12 residues. The CDR3 loop reads CASSQIGDEQYF. The CDR3 nucleotides are TGCGCCAGCAGCCAAATAGGGGACGAGCAGTACTTC.

V is TRBV30 and J is TRBJ2-7, with 14 nucleotides matching TRBD2. This CDR3 contains 15 residues. Germline trimming cut 5 bases from V and 4 bases from J; bases unmatched to any gene: 7. CDR1 is GTSNPN, CDR2 SVGIG, per germline (reference sequence). The CDR3 DNA reads as TGTGCCTGGGGGACTAGCGGGAGTGGTATTTACGAGCAGTACTTC. The encoded protein is CAWGTSGSGIYEQYF.

This clone was picked up a small number of times. The DNA of the CDR3 is TGTGCCAGCAGTGCATCTGGCAGGGGGACCAATCAGCCCCAGCATTTT. Its protein product is CASSASGRGTNQPQHF. The chain combines TRBV25-1 with TRBJ1-5; 7 bases match TRBD1. With 4 bases clipped from V and 3 bases from J, the junction kept 9 bases outside the gene matches. This CDR3 has 16 amino acids. Germline CDR1 reads MGHDK; CDR2 reads SYGVNS.

J is TRBJ2-3 and V is TRBV4-3; 13 nucleotides line up with TRBD2. Germline loops: CDR1 LGHNA, CDR2 YSLEER. V gave up 0 bases and J gave up 7 bases; unmatched junction bases: 7. The CDR3 consists of 17 residues. CDR3: CASSQDLTSGGPHTQYF. The CDR3, as DNA: TGCGCCAGCAGCCAAGATCTGACTAGCGGGGGGCCTCATACGCAGTATTTT.

This clone was detected many times. CDR3 region: CASSPGLSYEQYF. CDR3 DNA sequence: TGTGCCAGCAGCCCTGGACTTTCCTACGAGCAGTACTTC. The V gene is TRBV7-9, the J gene TRBJ2-7; D might be TRBD2 (5 bases). The CDR3 contains 13 residues. Germline V lookup: CDR1 SEHNR, CDR2 FQNEAQ (reference sequence). The ends were cut back, 5 bases at V and 1 base at J, with 9 bases in the middle.

The V call is TRBV5-6, the J call TRBJ2-1; 9 bases match TRBD1. V shed 6 bases and J 3 bases; nucleotides not matched to a gene: 7. Germline loops: CDR1 SGHDT, CDR2 YYEEEE. CDR3 length: 15 residues. CDR3 protein: CASIRQGVRYNEQFF. The CDR3 nucleotides are TGTGCCAGCATCCGACAGGGGGTCCGCTACAATGAGCAGTTCTTC.

This clone came up once. The chain has TRBV29-1 and TRBJ2-1; D remains unclear. The CDR3 is made up of 12 amino acids. The germline V and J ends were trimmed by 4 bases and 7 bases, with 11 bases remaining between them. The germline gives CDR1 SQVTM, CDR2 ANQGSEA. Here the CDR3 DNA reads TGCAGCGTTGGCCACCTAGTTAATGAGCAGTTCTTC. Its protein is CSVGHLVNEQFF.

This clone was recorded only once. This sequence joins TRBV2 and TRBJ2-7, with TRBD1 matching over 10 bases. Unmatched junction bases numbered 4, after V lost 5 bases and J lost 6 bases. The CDR3 spans 13 residues. The germline V gene has CDR1 SNHLY and CDR2 FYNNEI. As DNA, the CDR3 is TGTGCCAGCAGTAGGGACAGGGGTTTCGAGCAGTACTTC. It translates to CASSRDRGFEQYF.

This clone was detected only a few times. The chain has TRBV5-5 and TRBJ1-3; TRBD1 aligns across 7 bases. V dropped 2 bases and J dropped 0; count of bases not matched to a gene: 2. The CDR3 is 15 residues long. Germline values: CDR1 SGHKS, CDR2 YYEKEE (reference sequence). The CDR3 here is CASSLQGHSGNTIYF. As DNA, the CDR3 is TGTGCCAGCAGCTTACAGGGGCACTCTGGAAACACCATATATTTT.

This chain connects TRBV4-3 to TRBJ2-7, with 14 bases fitting TRBD2. V gave up 4 bases and J gave up 4 bases; unmatched junction bases: 3. The CDR3 has 15 residues. CDR1 and CDR2 (germline): LGHNA, YSLEER. The CDR3 nucleotides read TGCGCCAGCAGCCGCGGGACTAGCGGGAGTTACGAGCAGTACTTC. Translation: CASSRGTSGSYEQYF.

This clone was observed a few times. The chain carries TRBV18 and TRBJ2-2, with 7 bases that match TRBD2. The V gene's germline CDR1 is KGHSH and CDR2 LQKENI. With 6 bases clipped from V and 0 bases from J, the junction kept 7 bases outside the gene matches. This CDR3 is built from 16 residues. CDR3 in amino acids: CASSSFTSANTGELFF. DNA for the CDR3: TGTGCCAGCTCCTCGTTTACTAGCGCGAACACCGGGGAGCTGTTTTTT.

The genes are TRBV4-3 and TRBJ1-4, with D tentatively TRBD1 (6 bases). The germline CDR1 and CDR2 sequences are LGHNA and YSLEER. Between the trimmed V and J ends, which lost 2 bases and 8 bases, there was a span of 15 bases. The CDR3 has 15 amino acids. CDR3 sequence reads: CASSQYRDKAEKLFF. For the CDR3, the DNA is TGCGCCAGCAGCCAATACCGGGACAAGGCGGAAAAACTGTTTTTT.

This clone showed up just a few times. This sequence joins TRBV5-6 and TRBJ2-7; TRBD1 matches at 8 bases. The CDR3 has 15 amino acids. The V gene's germline CDR1 is SGHDT and CDR2 YYEEEE. With 4 bases clipped from V and 0 bases from J, the junction kept 6 bases outside the gene matches. CDR3 residues: CASSTPGQASYEQYF. DNA of the CDR3: TGTGCCAGCAGCACCCCGGGACAGGCCTCCTACGAGCAGTACTTC. Filled out from reference TRBV5-6 and TRBJ2-7, the complete variable domain reads DAGVTQSPTHLIKTRGQQVTLRCSPKSGHDTVSWYQQALGQGPQFIFQYYEEEERQRGNFPDRFSGHQFPNYSSELNVNALLLGDSALYLCASSTPGQASYEQYFGPGTRLTVT.

In this sample, this clone turned up a few times. This chain connects TRBV28 to TRBJ2-3, with TRBD2 matching over 9 bases. The CDR3 sequence is 16 residues long. After removal of 5 bases from V and 4 bases from J, the junction contained 10 bases not matched to a gene. CDR1 and CDR2 (germline): MDHEN, SYDVKM. The CDR3 DNA is TGTGCCAGCAGTCCACCGGGACTAGCAGTCCCAGATACGCAGTATTTT. This sequence encodes CASSPPGLAVPDTQYF.

CDR3 DNA sequence: TGTGCCAGCAGTTATCACCCCGGGACAGGGGAATCACCCCTCCACTTT. Protein sequence: CASSYHPGTGESPLHF. The chain has TRBV6-5 and TRBJ1-6; 10 bases are shared with TRBD1. J was trimmed by 10 bases and V by 3 bases; bases with no gene match: 9. In germline, CDR1 is MNHEY, CDR2 SVGAGI. CDR3 length equals 16 residues.

This clone came up a few times. The rearrangement joins TRBV5-5 to TRBJ2-7, with TRBD2 matching over 14 bases. The germline CDR1 and CDR2 sequences are SGHKS and YYEKEE (reference sequence). The CDR3 covers 19 residues. The junction had 12 bases not matched to a gene; V was cut back by 3 bases and J by 1 base. Here the CDR3 reads CASSSLSGTSGRASYEQYF. The CDR3 DNA reads TGTGCCAGCAGCTCTCTATCCGGGACTAGCGGGAGAGCTTCCTACGAGCAGTACTTC.

The chain recombines TRBV18 with TRBJ2-7; 9 positions agree with TRBD2. The CDR3 totals 17 residues. Germline V lookup: CDR1 KGHSH, CDR2 LQKENI. V was clipped by 3 bases and J by 0 bases; unmatched bases: 9. The CDR3 DNA follows: TGTGCCAGCTCACCGACCACGATTAGCGGGAGCTCCTACGAGCAGTACTTC. Translated: CASSPTTISGSSYEQYF.

Only a few counts were recorded for this clone. This chain connects TRBV2 to TRBJ1-5; the D gene is possibly TRBD1 (5 bases). V dropped 7 bases and J dropped 4 bases, with 11 bases sitting between them. The CDR3 runs to 13 residues. Germline lookup yields CDR1 SNHLY and CDR2 FYNNEI. CDR3 DNA sequence: TGTGCCAGCAAATTCGGGGGGAATCAGCCCCAGCATTTT. Its translation: CASKFGGNQPQHF. Complete variable domain (other parts from reference TRBV2 and TRBJ1-5): EPEVTQTPSHQVTQMGQEVILRCVPISNHLYFYWYRQILGQKVEFLVSFYNNEISEKSEIFDDQFSVERPDGSNFTLKIRSTKLEDSAMYFCASKFGGNQPQHFGDGTRLSIL.